A selection of T cell receptor beta chains follows, all from one sample in a study of T cells in Graves' hyperthyroidism and ophthalmopathy. TCRdb reprocessed the multiplex PCR reads with MiXCR, giving one entry per CDR3 protein. This sample has 480,000 or so distinct CDR3 sequences, with 40% to 55% found just once. The source material was peripheral blood or thyroid tissue (not recorded which). The receptors originated from an adult woman with Graves' disease, either hyperthyroidism or ophthalmopathy (not recorded which). Both conserved end residues are trimmed from each CDR3. A D gene is named only where the DNA matches it firmly.

J gene	V gene	D gene	CDR3 protein
TRBJ1-6	TRBV25-1	-	ASSTVGTNSPLH
TRBJ1-3	TRBV12-3/TRBV12-4	-	ASSNQPAGGNTIY
TRBJ2-2	TRBV7-2	-	ASSLAGSTGELF
TRBJ1-2	TRBV30	-	AWRKQGTATYGYT
TRBJ2-7	TRBV6-1	TRBD2	ASRLASGSGEQY
TRBJ2-7	TRBV10-1	TRBD1	ASSEGHGQGYEQY
TRBJ2-5	TRBV7-2	-	ASSLARVGIGERETQY
TRBJ2-7	TRBV20-1	-	SAQVDSSYEQY
TRBJ2-5	TRBV7-6	-	ASRRREYETQY
TRBJ1-2	TRBV7-9	-	ASSPRDIPNYGYT
TRBJ1-4	TRBV15	-	ATRRGITNEKLF
TRBJ2-2	TRBV12-3/TRBV12-4	-	ASRKVSYTGELF
TRBJ2-7	TRBV2	-	ASSLHIGATYEQY
TRBJ1-5	TRBV4-1	-	ASSQGMGVGQPQH
TRBJ1-6	TRBV11-2	-	ASSPGMGSPLH
TRBJ2-6	TRBV3-1	-	ASSSPRVRPGANVLT
TRBJ2-3	TRBV7-2	-	ASSWAGGGSTDTQY